These 32 T cell receptor beta chains share one sample of origin, sequenced in a study of blood T cell repertoires in COVID-19 (dated by TCRdb to the early 2020s). Library construction relied on the immunoSEQ multiplex PCR assay. TCRdb took this table from immuneACCESS and kept in-frame rearrangements with V and J called. Such tables lack part of the clones; where checked against another copy, unresolved V genes explain under half of the gap, and the rest is unexplained. This sample gives 250,000 to 350,000 clones in total; around 87% of them show up just once. 7.8% of the sample belongs to the ten largest clones. Sequencing was done on a sample of peripheral blood. The receptors originated from a woman aged 45-59 years who had recovered from COVID-19.

The rearrangement joins TRBV29-1 to TRBJ1-1; weak D call: TRBD1 (6 bases). Germline V gene data show CDR1 as SQVTM and CDR2 as ANQGSEA. The ends were cut back, 3 bases at V and 1 base at J, with 15 bases in the middle. This CDR3 spans 15 amino acids. This CDR3 reads CSVDRLGHPNTEAFF. CDR3 nucleotide sequence: TGCAGCGTTGATCGGTTGGGACACCCGAACACTGAAGCTTTCTTT.

A word on this clone: Other nucleotide sequences in the sample specify the same CDR3. V is TRBV30 and J is TRBJ2-7, with D perhaps matching TRBD1 (6 bases). The CDR3 is 11 residues long. In germline, CDR1 is GTSNPN, CDR2 SVGIG (reference sequence). The V end was cut by 0 bases, the J end by 6 bases, with 6 bases between. Written as DNA, the CDR3 is TGTGCCTGGAGTGTAGGGGGCGAGCAGTACTTC. It translates to CAWSVGGEQYF. Full variable domain (remainder filled in from reference TRBV30 and TRBJ2-7): SQTIHQWPATLVQPVGSPLSLECTVEGTSNPNLYWYRQAAGRGLQLLFYSVGIGQISSEVPQNLSASRPQDRQFILSSKKLLLSDSGFYLCAWSVGGEQYFGPGTRLTVT.

This clone showed up just a few times. The chain links TRBV6-5 to TRBJ2-3; D gene unclear. This CDR3 region has 11 residues. From germline, CDR1 is MNHEY and CDR2 SVGAGI. With 5 bases removed from V and 5 bases from J, the gap between germline ends came to 5 bases. The CDR3 sequence is CASSNGDTQYF. CDR3 nucleotides: TGTGCCAGCAGTAACGGAGATACGCAGTATTTT.

The rearrangement joins TRBV27 to TRBJ1-2, with TRBD1 identical over 11 bases. Looked up from germline, CDR1 is MNHEY and CDR2 is SMNVEV (reference sequence). The trim removed 4 bases at V and 6 bases at J, leaving 10 bases unmatched. This CDR3 has 16 residues. CDR3 region: CASSWTGGGSPDGYTF. CDR3 in DNA: TGTGCCAGCAGTTGGACAGGGGGCGGAAGTCCGGATGGCTACACCTTC.

V gene TRBV18 combines with J gene TRBJ1-2; TRBD1 might be the D (6 bases). The CDR3 has 15 residues. The V gene lost 5 bases and the J gene lost 4 bases, with 17 bases spanning the gap. In germline, CDR1 is KGHSH, CDR2 LQKENI. The chain's CDR3 is CASSSTPDRTYGYTF. The CDR3 DNA reads TGTGCCAGCTCATCTACCCCTGACAGGACCTATGGCTACACCTTC. Full variable domain (remainder filled in from reference TRBV18 and TRBJ1-2): NAGVMQNPRHLVRRRGQEARLRCSPMKGHSHVYWYRQLPEEGLKFMVYLQKENIIDESGMPKERFSAEFPKEGPSILRIQQVVRGDSAAYFCASSSTPDRTYGYTFGSGTRLTVV.

The chain is built from TRBV28 and TRBJ1-5; tentatively, D is TRBD1 (6 bases). The CDR3 is 18 amino acids. Trimming took off 3 bases at V and 0 bases at J, with 18 bases between the two ends. CDR1 and CDR2 from the germline V gene are MDHEN and SYDVKM. The CDR3 loop reads CASSFSPRGLGSNQPQHF. The DNA of the CDR3 is TGTGCCAGCAGTTTCTCGCCCAGGGGTTTGGGTAGCAATCAGCCCCAGCATTTT.

This chain joins TRBV3-1 (or the pseudogene TRBV3-2) and TRBJ1-2; 8 bases agree with TRBD1. The germline V gene encodes CDR1 LGHDT and CDR2 YNNKEL (reference sequence). The CDR3 is made up of 13 amino acids. V lost 4 bases to trimming and J lost 14 bases; unmatched junction nucleotides: 12. CDR3 region: CASSPRQGQIMTF. CDR3 bases: TGTGCCAGCAGCCCCCGACAGGGGCAGATAATGACCTTC.

The chain is built from TRBV10-1 and TRBJ1-1, with 9 positions matching TRBD1. V was pared by 3 bases and J by 8 bases, with 1 base of the junction left unmatched. This CDR3 comprises 12 residues. CDR1 is WNHNN and CDR2 is SYGVQD in the germline V gene (reference sequence). CDR3 DNA sequence: TGCGCCAGCAGTGAAGGGACAGGGGAAGCTTTCTTT. This codes for CASSEGTGEAFF.

The rearrangement joins TRBV7-2 to TRBJ1-1, with D hard to call. This CDR3 has 15 amino acids. The V end lost 3 bases, the J end lost 1 base, and 12 bases lay between the germline ends. In germline, CDR1 is SGHTA, CDR2 FQGNSA. Written as DNA, the CDR3 is TGTGCCAGCAGCTTCTCCCCACGACAGAACACTGAAGCTTTCTTT. Translating gives CASSFSPRQNTEAFF.

This sequence joins TRBV30 and TRBJ2-3; D unresolved. Trimming pared 2 bases from V and 3 bases from J, leaving 9 bases between. The length of the CDR3 is 13 residues. Germline V gene sequence: CDR1 GTSNPN, CDR2 SVGIG (reference sequence). CDR3 sequence (DNA): TGTGCCTGGAGTCACGGTGGTACAGATACGCAGTATTTT. The encoded protein is CAWSHGGTDTQYF.

V gene TRBV5-1 combines with J gene TRBJ2-7; 9 bases line up with TRBD2. Germline V gene data show CDR1 as SGHRS and CDR2 as YFSETQ. This CDR3 spans 13 amino acids. Trimming at V came to 6 bases and at J to 0 bases, leaving 1 base not matched to a gene. The CDR3 DNA reads as TGCGCCAGCAAACTAGCGGGCTCCTACGAGCAGTACTTC. Amino acid sequence: CASKLAGSYEQYF. The full variable domain, in which reference TRBV5-1 and TRBJ2-7 provide the parts outside the CDR3, is KAGVTQTPRYLIKTRGQQVTLSCSPISGHRSVSWYQQTPGQGLQFLFEYFSETQRNKGNFPGRFSGRQFSNSRSEMNVSTLELGDSALYLCASKLAGSYEQYFGPGTRLTVT.

The rearrangement links TRBV19 to TRBJ2-6; 8 nucleotides match TRBD1. The length of the CDR3 is 16 residues. V trimming: 9 bases; J trimming: 1 base; junction bases outside the gene matches: 8. Germline CDR1 reads LNHDA; CDR2 reads SQIVND (reference sequence). The CDR3 is CARQEGTGSGANVLTF. DNA of the CDR3: TGTGCCAGACAAGAGGGGACAGGATCTGGGGCCAACGTCCTGACTTTC.

The genes are TRBV6-5 and TRBJ2-7, with D possibly matching TRBD1 (5 bases). The germline V gene has CDR1 MNHEY and CDR2 SVGAGI. CDR3 length: 14 residues. The V end lost 2 bases, the J end lost 0 bases, and 8 bases lay between the germline ends. DNA of the CDR3: TGTGCCAGCAGTTACCAAAGGGGCTCCTACGAGCAGTACTTC. Its protein product is CASSYQRGSYEQYF.

DNA of the CDR3: TGTGCCAGCAGCTTAGGGTCGGGAGCCGTCAGTGAGCAGTTCTTC. Amino acid sequence: CASSLGSGAVSEQFF. The chain links TRBV11-1 to TRBJ2-1; tentatively, D is TRBD2 (6 bases). Per the germline V gene, CDR1 is SGHAT and CDR2 is FQDESV (reference sequence). The CDR3 extends over 15 amino acids. Trimming left V 1 base short and J 9 bases short, with 16 bases between.

This chain connects TRBV21-1 to TRBJ2-7; the D call of TRBD1 is as the table states it, not checked on the DNA. TRBV21-1 is classified as a pseudogene. This CDR3 has 15 amino acids. DNA for the CDR3: TGTGCCAGCAGCAAAGAGACAGGGGGTTTAAACGAGCAGTACTTC. It specifies CASSKETGGLNEQYF.

The chain has TRBV6-2 or TRBV6-3 and TRBJ1-5; 8 bases fit TRBD1. This CDR3 comprises 16 residues. V lost 0 bases to trimming and J lost 2 bases; unmatched junction nucleotides: 3. Germline V gene lookup returns CDR1 MNHEY and CDR2 SVGEGT. CDR3: CASSYSTGAGNQPQHF. The CDR3 DNA follows: TGTGCCAGCAGTTACTCGACAGGGGCGGGCAATCAGCCCCAGCATTTT.

V usage is TRBV5-4 and J usage is TRBJ2-3, with 7 bases fitting TRBD2. This CDR3 comprises 15 residues. Germline CDR1 is SGHNT and CDR2 is YYREEE (reference sequence). V trimming: 0 bases; J trimming: 4 bases; junction bases outside the gene matches: 5. CDR3: CASSLGKGGADTQYF. The CDR3 nucleotides read TGTGCCAGCAGCTTGGGAAAGGGAGGGGCAGATACGCAGTATTTT.

The chain is built from TRBV30 and TRBJ2-7; tentatively, D is TRBD1 (6 bases). Germline CDR1 is GTSNPN and CDR2 is SVGIG (reference sequence). This CDR3 has 13 residues. V lost 2 bases to trimming and J lost 6 bases, with 14 bases between them. The CDR3, as DNA: TGTGCCTGGAGTCTACAATCAGGGGCCGAGCAGTACTTC. Its protein is CAWSLQSGAEQYF.

The gene calls are TRBV9 and TRBJ1-2; a possible D gene is TRBD1 (5 bases). The germline gives CDR1 SGDLS, CDR2 YYNGEE. V was cut by 6 bases and J by 0 bases, with 15 bases left in between. The CDR3 is made up of 15 amino acids. The CDR3 region is CASTKDSYANYGYTF. The CDR3 DNA sequence: TGTGCCAGCACCAAAGACAGCTACGCTAACTATGGCTACACCTTC.

The chain couples TRBV4-3 to TRBJ2-3, with 9 bases identical to TRBD2. Germline CDR1 LGHNA, CDR2 YSLEER. V dropped 6 bases and J dropped 1; count of bases not matched to a gene: 11. This CDR3 is built from 17 residues. The CDR3 sequence is CASSSLAGPLGTDTQYF. The CDR3 nucleotides read TGCGCCAGCAGTTCGCTAGCGGGGCCGTTGGGCACAGATACGCAGTATTTT.

The CDR3 loop reads CASSQGRYRSSGANVLTF. DNA of the CDR3: TGCGCCAGCAGCCAAGGACGGTACCGGAGCTCTGGGGCCAACGTCCTGACTTTC. The V call is TRBV4-3, the J call TRBJ2-6; D gene unclear. V was trimmed by 1 base and J by 0 bases, leaving 13 bases between them. This CDR3 has 18 amino acids. Per the germline V gene, CDR1 is LGHNA and CDR2 is YSLEER.

J is TRBJ1-4 and V is TRBV4-3; 7 bases agree with TRBD1. Germline trimming cut 0 bases from V and 13 bases from J; bases unmatched to any gene: 11. This CDR3 contains 15 residues. Germline-derived CDR1 and CDR2 are LGHNA and YSLEER. The CDR3: CASSQDAAGGTLLFF. The CDR3, as DNA: TGCGCCAGCAGCCAAGACGCGGCAGGGGGGACTTTACTGTTTTTT.

This clone appeared once. The chain combines TRBV7-3 with TRBJ1-3; no clear D gene. V was clipped by 4 bases and J by 0 bases, with 4 bases between them. Germline V gene lookup returns CDR1 SGHTA and CDR2 FQGTGA. The CDR3 sequence is 13 residues long. Here the CDR3 DNA reads TGTGCCAGCAGCTCCTACTCTGGAAACACCATATATTTT. This encodes CASSSYSGNTIYF.

The rearrangement uses TRBV28 and TRBJ1-5, with D possibly TRBD1 on 6 matching bases. Between the trimmed V and J ends, which lost 5 bases and 2 bases, there was a span of 16 bases. CDR3 size: 16 residues. Germline V gene data show CDR1 as MDHEN and CDR2 as SYDVKM. CDR3 sequence (DNA): TGTGCCAGCAGTCCGACAGGTTTTGCACGCAATCAGCCCCAGCATTTT. Translation: CASSPTGFARNQPQHF.

The V call is TRBV6-5, the J call TRBJ1-2, with D uncertain. The V end was cut by 0 bases, the J end by 1 base, with 6 bases between. Germline CDR1 and CDR2: MNHEY and SVGAGI. CDR3 size: 14 residues. The CDR3 coding sequence is TGTGCCAGCAGTTACTCGAGTAGTAACTATGGCTACACCTTC. Its translation: CASSYSSSNYGYTF.

This CDR3 is CASSAQEGITQETQYF. The CDR3 nucleotides are TGTGCCAGTAGTGCCCAGGAGGGGATAACTCAAGAGACCCAGTACTTC. The gene calls are TRBV19 and TRBJ2-5; weak D call: TRBD2 (6 bases). The CDR3 covers 16 residues. V was pared by 5 bases and J by 2 bases, with 18 bases between. CDR1 and CDR2 (germline): LNHDA, SQIVND (reference sequence). The full variable domain, in which reference TRBV19 and TRBJ2-5 provide the parts outside the CDR3, is DGGITQSPKYLFRKEGQNVTLSCEQNLNHDAMYWYRQDPGQGLRLIYYSQIVNDFQKGDIAEGYSVSREKKESFPLTVTSAQKNPTAFYLCASSAQEGITQETQYFGPGTRLLVL.

The V and J genes are TRBV5-1 and TRBJ2-2; TRBD1 matches at 8 bases. Germline trimming cut 2 bases from V and 1 base from J; bases unmatched to any gene: 4. The germline V gene has CDR1 SGHRS and CDR2 YFSETQ. The CDR3 has 16 residues. The CDR3 DNA is TGCGCCAGCAGCTTTTCAGGGACAGGGAACACCGGGGAGCTGTTTTTT. Amino acids: CASSFSGTGNTGELFF.

The V gene is TRBV19, the J gene TRBJ2-1; 11 bases map to TRBD2. This CDR3 spans 16 amino acids. From germline, CDR1 is LNHDA and CDR2 SQIVND (reference sequence). J was trimmed by 7 bases and V by 3 bases; bases with no gene match: 8. Here the CDR3 reads CASSIGWLAGGNEQFF. The CDR3 nucleotides read TGTGCCAGTAGTATTGGTTGGCTAGCGGGGGGAAATGAGCAGTTCTTC.

J is TRBJ2-1 and V is TRBV19; D gene uncertain. Germline V gene lookup returns CDR1 LNHDA and CDR2 SQIVND (reference sequence). Deletions cut 3 bases from V and 0 bases from J, with 9 bases between. The CDR3 spans 15 residues. CDR3 DNA sequence: TGTGCCAGTAGTATTTGGAGTAGCTCCTACAATGAGCAGTTCTTC. Its translation is CASSIWSSSYNEQFF. The complete variable domain, with remaining parts taken from reference TRBV19 and TRBJ2-1, reads DGGITQSPKYLFRKEGQNVTLSCEQNLNHDAMYWYRQDPGQGLRLIYYSQIVNDFQKGDIAEGYSVSREKKESFPLTVTSAQKNPTAFYLCASSIWSSSYNEQFFGPGTRLTVL.

This chain links TRBV10-3 with TRBJ2-3; possibly TRBD2 for D (6 bases). V lost 9 bases, J lost 1 base, and 11 bases lay in between. From germline, CDR1 is ENHRY and CDR2 SYGVKD. This CDR3 comprises 13 residues. The DNA of the CDR3 is TGTGCCATGGGGCGGGGTCGCACAGATACGCAGTATTTT. It is translated as CAMGRGRTDTQYF.

This rearrangement joins TRBV30 to TRBJ1-4; D ambiguous. The CDR3 loop spans 14 amino acids. Trimming shortened V by 5 bases and J by 6 bases, and 16 bases separated the two germline ends. Germline CDR1 and CDR2: GTSNPN and SVGIG (reference sequence). CDR3 in DNA: TGTGCCTGGGCCTTCGGGGATATTTATGAAAAACTGTTTTTT. It translates to CAWAFGDIYEKLFF.

The J gene is TRBJ1-2, the V gene TRBV18, with 9 bases that match TRBD1. Germline V gene data show CDR1 as KGHSH and CDR2 as LQKENI. The CDR3 consists of 15 residues. J gave up 4 bases and V 3 bases, and 6 bases lay outside the gene matches. CDR3 amino acids: CASSPLQGAVYGYTF. For the CDR3, the DNA is TGTGCCAGCTCACCCCTACAGGGGGCAGTCTATGGCTACACCTTC.